A single sample gave rise to the 2 T cell receptor beta chains below, sequenced in a study of cytomegalovirus exposure and HLA in healthy donors. Both 60 Vbeta primers and 13 Jbeta primers went into the PCR. Sequencing used immunoSEQ multiplex PCR; TCRdb keeps in-frame clones, though not all of them. The sample holds some 120,000 clones, over 60% seen once. The sample comprised PBMCs. These receptors were taken from a human donor in good health.

Note on this clone: One end of the junction does not line up with germline, which may come from a read error. Other DNA sequences in the sample encode the same CDR3. The CDR3 sequence is CASSEARASQPQHF. In DNA form, the CDR3 reads TGTGCCAGCAGCGAAGCCAGGGCGAGTCAGCCCCAGCATTTT. The rearrangement uses TRBV2 and TRBJ1-5; possibly TRBD1 for D (5 bases). The CDR3 covers 14 residues. Germline V gene data show CDR1 as SNHLY and CDR2 as FYNNEI.

This clone was found a few times. This chain uses TRBV6-1 with TRBJ2-1, with a possible D match to TRBD1 (6 bases). With 7 bases removed from V and 6 bases from J, the gap between germline ends came to 13 bases. This CDR3 contains 13 residues. Germline CDR1 reads MNHNS; CDR2 reads SASEGT. In DNA form, the CDR3 reads TGTGCCAGCATGGGGGCAGGGGCCAATGAGCAGTTCTTC. This sequence encodes CASMGAGANEQFF.